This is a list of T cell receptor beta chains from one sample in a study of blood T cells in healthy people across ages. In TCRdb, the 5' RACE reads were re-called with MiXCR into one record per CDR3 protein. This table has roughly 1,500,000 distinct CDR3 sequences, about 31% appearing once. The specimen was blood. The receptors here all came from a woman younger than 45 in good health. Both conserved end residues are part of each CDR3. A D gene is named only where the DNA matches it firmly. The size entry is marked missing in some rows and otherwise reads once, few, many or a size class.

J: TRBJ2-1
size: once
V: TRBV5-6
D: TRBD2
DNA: TGTGCCAGCAGCTTGGAGTTCCTAGCGGGGTGGAATGAGCAGTTCTTC
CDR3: CASSLEFLAGWNEQFF

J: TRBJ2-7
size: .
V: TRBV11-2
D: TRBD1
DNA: TGTGCCAGCACCTTTACACCGGGACAGGGGGCGCTTGAGCAGTACTTC
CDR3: CASTFTPGQGALEQYF

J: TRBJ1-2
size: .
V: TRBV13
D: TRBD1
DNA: TGTGCCAGCAGCTTAAACCCTACAGGGGGCGGGTATGGCTACACCTTC
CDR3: CASSLNPTGGGYGYTF

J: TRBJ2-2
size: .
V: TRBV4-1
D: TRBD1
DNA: TGCGCCAGCAGCCAAGGACAGGGTTATGGGGAGCTGTTTTTT
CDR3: CASSQGQGYGELFF

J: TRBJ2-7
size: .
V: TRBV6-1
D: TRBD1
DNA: TGTGCCAGCAGGACAGGGCCAACCTACGAGCAGTACTTC
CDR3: CASRTGPTYEQYF

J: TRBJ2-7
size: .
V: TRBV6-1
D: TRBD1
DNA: TGTGCCAGCAGTGAAGGAGGGACAGGGTACGAGCAGTACTTC
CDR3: CASSEGGTGYEQYF

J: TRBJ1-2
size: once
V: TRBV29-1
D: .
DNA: .
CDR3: CSADPSYGCTF

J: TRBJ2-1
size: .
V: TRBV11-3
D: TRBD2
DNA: TGTGTCAGCAGCTTAGTGCCTAGCGGGAGGTCCCACAATGAGCAGTTCTTC
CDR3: CVSSLVPSGRSHNEQFF

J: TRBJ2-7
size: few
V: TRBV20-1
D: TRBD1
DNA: TGCAGTGCTAGAGTCCGGGACAGGGGCACCTCCTACGAGCAGTACTTC
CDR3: CSARVRDRGTSYEQYF

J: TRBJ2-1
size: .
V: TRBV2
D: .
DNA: TGTGCCAGCAGTGGACAAGTGGAGGGGGCTTACAATGAGCAGTTCTTC
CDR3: CASSGQVEGAYNEQFF

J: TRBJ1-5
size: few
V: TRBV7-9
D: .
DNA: TGTGCCAGCAGTACGGGGTTTCAGCCCCAGCATTTT
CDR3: CASSTGFQPQHF

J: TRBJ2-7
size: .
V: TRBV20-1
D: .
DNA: TGCAGTGCTAGCACCGGGACGCACTCCTACGAGCAGTACTTC
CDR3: CSASTGTHSYEQYF

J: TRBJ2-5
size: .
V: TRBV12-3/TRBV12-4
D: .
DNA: TGTGCCAGCAGTAGACGACTCGATACCAACAATGAGCAGTACTTC
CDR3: CASSRRLDTNNEQYF

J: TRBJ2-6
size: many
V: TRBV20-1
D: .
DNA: TGCAGTGCTAGGGGGCGGGGTTCCCGCTCTGGGGCCAACGTCCTGACTTTC
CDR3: CSARGRGSRSGANVLTF

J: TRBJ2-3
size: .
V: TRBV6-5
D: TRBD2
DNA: TGTGCCAGCAGTTTTCCGCCGGGGCTAGCGGGAGGAGGGATGGGTGCAGATACGCAGTATTTT
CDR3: CASSFPPGLAGGGMGADTQYF

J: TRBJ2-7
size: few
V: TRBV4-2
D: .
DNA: TGTGCCAGCAGCCAAGATTACAGACAGTACGAGCAGTACTTC
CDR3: CASSQDYRQYEQYF

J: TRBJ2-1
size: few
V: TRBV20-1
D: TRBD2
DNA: TGCAGTGCTAGGGTCTCCGGGGGCAGCGGGAGTTACAATGAGCAGTTCTTC
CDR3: CSARVSGGSGSYNEQFF

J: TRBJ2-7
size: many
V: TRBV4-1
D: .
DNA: TGCGCCAGCAGCCAAGATTTGGCCGAGGTAGGGTACGAGCAGTACTTC
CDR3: CASSQDLAEVGYEQYF

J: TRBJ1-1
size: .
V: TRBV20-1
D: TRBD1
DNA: TGCAGTGCTAGCTCGCAGACAGGGATCAACACTGAAGCTTTCTTT
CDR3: CSASSQTGINTEAFF

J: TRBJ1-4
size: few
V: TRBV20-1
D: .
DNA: TGCAGTGCTAGAGTGGAGGGGGAGGGAAAACTGTTTTTT
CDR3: CSARVEGEGKLFF

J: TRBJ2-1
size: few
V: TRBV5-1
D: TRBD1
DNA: TGCGCCAGCAGCCTTATGACAGGGAGCGTTGAGCAGTTCTTC
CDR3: CASSLMTGSVEQFF

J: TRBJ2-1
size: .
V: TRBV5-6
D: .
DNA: TGTGCCAGCAGCTCCGGCCCCTTGACAGGGAGGATCGGCAATGAGCAGTTCTTC
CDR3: CASSSGPLTGRIGNEQFF

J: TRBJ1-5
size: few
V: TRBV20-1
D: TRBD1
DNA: TGCAGTGTAGGACAGGGGGCCTGGAGCAATCAGCCCCAGCATTTT
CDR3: CSVGQGAWSNQPQHF

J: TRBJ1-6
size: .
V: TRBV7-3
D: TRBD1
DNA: TGTGCCAGCAGCTTATCCGCGGGACAGGGTAATTCACCCCTCCACTTT
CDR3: CASSLSAGQGNSPLHF

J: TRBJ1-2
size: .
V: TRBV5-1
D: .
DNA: TGCGCCAGCAGCCCTGATGGGACTCGGGGCTACACCTTC
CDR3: CASSPDGTRGYTF

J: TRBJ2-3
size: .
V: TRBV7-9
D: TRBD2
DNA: TGTGCCAGCAGCGCCCCCCGACTAGCGTCAATGGAAGATACGCAGTATTTT
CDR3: CASSAPRLASMEDTQYF

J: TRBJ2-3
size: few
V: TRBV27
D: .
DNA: TGTGCCAGCAGATCCTTGATAGGTATCGCCACAGATACGCAGTATTTT
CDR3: CASRSLIGIATDTQYF

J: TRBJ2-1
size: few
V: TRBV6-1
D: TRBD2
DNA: TGTGCCAGCAGTGAAGCGAGACTAGCGGGGAGGGATGAGCAGTTCTTC
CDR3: CASSEARLAGRDEQFF

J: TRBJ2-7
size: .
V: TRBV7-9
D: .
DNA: TGTGCCAGCAGCCCCCTCCCGTCGACAGGATTCTACGAGCAGTACTTC
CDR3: CASSPLPSTGFYEQYF

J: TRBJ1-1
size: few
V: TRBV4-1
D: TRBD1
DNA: TGCGCCAGCAGCCCCCGGACAGGGGCGGGCACTGAAGCTTTCTTT
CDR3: CASSPRTGAGTEAFF

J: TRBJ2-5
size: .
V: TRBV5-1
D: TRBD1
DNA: TGCGCCAGCAGCCCTGGTCACGGGACAGAAGAGACCCAGTACTTC
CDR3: CASSPGHGTEETQYF

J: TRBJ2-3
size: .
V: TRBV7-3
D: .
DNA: TGTGCCAGCAGCCCACATCCCTCAGATACGCAGTATTTT
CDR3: CASSPHPSDTQYF

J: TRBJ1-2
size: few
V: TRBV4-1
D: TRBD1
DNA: TGCGCCAGCAGCCAAGCGACAGGGGCCGATTATGGCTACACCTTC
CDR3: CASSQATGADYGYTF

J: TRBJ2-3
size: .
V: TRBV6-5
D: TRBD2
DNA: TGTGCCAGCAGTTACTCACCATCAGGGGCGACTAGCGCAGATACGCAGTATTTT
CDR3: CASSYSPSGATSADTQYF

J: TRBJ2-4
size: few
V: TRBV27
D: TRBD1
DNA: TGTGCCAGCAGACTCGGTGGGACAGGGGGATACGGGCAGTACTTC
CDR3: CASRLGGTGGYGQYF

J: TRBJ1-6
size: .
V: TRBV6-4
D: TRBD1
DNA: TGTGCCAGCAGTGACTCGACAGGGGGTAATTCACCCCTCCACTTT
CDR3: CASSDSTGGNSPLHF

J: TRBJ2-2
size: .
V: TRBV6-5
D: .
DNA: TGTGCCAGCAGCTTACGTCTAACGGCCGGGGAGCTGTTTTTT
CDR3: CASSLRLTAGELFF

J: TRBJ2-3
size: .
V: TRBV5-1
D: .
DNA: TGCGCCAGCAGCTCCAGGGGGGAGCCCCCAGATACGCAGTATTTT
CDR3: CASSSRGEPPDTQYF

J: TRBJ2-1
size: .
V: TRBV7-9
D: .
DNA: TGTGCCAGCAGCGCCATGGTCAATGAGCAGTTCTTC
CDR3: CASSAMVNEQFF

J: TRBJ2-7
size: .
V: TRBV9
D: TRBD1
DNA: TGTGCCAGCAGCGTAAGGGATACAGGGGTCGAGCAGTACTTC
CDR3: CASSVRDTGVEQYF

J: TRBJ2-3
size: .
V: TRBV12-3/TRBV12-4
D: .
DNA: TGTGCCAGCAGTACCGGGACGACTACGGGCGCAGATATGCAATATTTT
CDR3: CASSTGTTTGADMQYF

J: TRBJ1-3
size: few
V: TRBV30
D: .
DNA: TGTGCCTGGAGTGACTTGGGACCGAGCTCTGGAAACACCATATATTTT
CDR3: CAWSDLGPSSGNTIYF

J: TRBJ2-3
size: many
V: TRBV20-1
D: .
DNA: TGCAGTGCTAGAGACGCCGGGACTAGCACAGATACGCAGTATTTT
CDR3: CSARDAGTSTDTQYF

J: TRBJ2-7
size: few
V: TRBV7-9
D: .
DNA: TGTGCCAGCAGCCCCCAGTGGGGGCAGGGCGCCTACGAGCAGTACTTC
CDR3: CASSPQWGQGAYEQYF

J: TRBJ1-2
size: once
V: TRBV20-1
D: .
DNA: TGCAGTGCTCCTCCCGGGGGGGCCCTCGGGGGCTACACCTTC
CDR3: CSAPPGGALGGYTF

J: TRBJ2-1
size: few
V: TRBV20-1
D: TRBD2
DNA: TGCAGTGCTAGGAAGCGGGAATCCTACAATGAGCAGTTCTTC
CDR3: CSARKRESYNEQFF

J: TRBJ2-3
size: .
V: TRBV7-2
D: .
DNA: TGTGCCAGCAGCCCAGGACTACTCACTAGCACAGATACGCAGTATTTT
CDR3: CASSPGLLTSTDTQYF

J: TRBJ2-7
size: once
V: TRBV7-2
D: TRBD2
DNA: TGTGCCAGCAGCCGGACTGGGGGGGGTCAATCCTACGAGCAGTACTTC
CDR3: CASSRTGGGQSYEQYF

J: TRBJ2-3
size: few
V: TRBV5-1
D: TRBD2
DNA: TGCGCCAGCAGCAATCCGGGACTAGCGGGAGTGGGATCAGATACGCAGTATTTT
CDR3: CASSNPGLAGVGSDTQYF

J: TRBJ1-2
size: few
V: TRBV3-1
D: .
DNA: TGTGCCAGCAGCCAACGTTGGGACACCAACTATGGCTACACCTTC
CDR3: CASSQRWDTNYGYTF

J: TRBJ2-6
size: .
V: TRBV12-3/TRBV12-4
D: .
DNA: TGTGCCAGCAGAAACAGGGACGGAATCGGGGCCAACGTCCTGACTTTC
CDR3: CASRNRDGIGANVLTF

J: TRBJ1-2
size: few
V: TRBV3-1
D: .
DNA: TGTGCCAGCAGCCAAGGGGCAGAGACCTATGGTGGCTACACCTTC
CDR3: CASSQGAETYGGYTF